This T cell receptor (beta chain) was obtained from a study of cytomegalovirus exposure and HLA in healthy donors. Study at large: Early released data comprised around 80 million unique TCRs from HLA-typed donors.

Study-wide points: According to an earlier analysis, most TCR beta V segments yielded productive rearrangements about 90% or about 30% of the time.

Notes on this clone: Its antigen is unknown.

The CDR3 runs to 16 residues. The germline CDR1 and CDR2 sequences are SQVTM and ANQGSEA. V lost 2 bases to trimming and J lost 4 bases; unmatched junction nucleotides: 10. Vbeta (60) and Jbeta (13) primers were used in the PCR. Some clones are missing from TCRdb's copy, which holds only in-frame ones; the method was immunoSEQ multiplex PCR. The top ten hold roughly 10% of the sample, which has about 120,000 clones, around 60% seen once. Input material: PBMCs. The clonotype originates from a woman between 40 and 55 years old in good health and CMV-seropositive. The chain joins TRBV29-1 to TRBJ2-5, with 10 bases aligning to TRBD2. The CDR3 DNA follows: TGCAGCGTTGAATTCGGACTAGCGGACCTGGGAGAGACCCAGTACTTC. Translation: CSVEFGLADLGETQYF.